These 29 T cell receptor beta chains came from one sample sequenced in a study of T cells in Graves' hyperthyroidism and ophthalmopathy. Template material for amplifying TCR beta CDR3 regions consisted of RNA transcripts. TCR CDR3 underwent first-round RT-PCR with the HTBI primer set. Via MiXCR, TCRdb re-called the multiplex PCR reads, giving one row per CDR3 protein. The data contain more than 600,000 distinct CDR3 sequences, approximately 16% of them singletons. Sample: blood. The receptor set was obtained from a man aged 18 to 30 with Graves' hyperthyroidism.

The V gene is TRBV20-1, the J gene TRBJ2-7; the match to TRBD1 covers 9 bases. V lost 5 bases, J lost 5 bases, and 7 bases stayed unmatched. This CDR3 comprises 13 residues. Germline values: CDR1 DFQATT, CDR2 SNEGSKA (reference sequence). CDR3 nucleotide sequence: TGCAGTGCTCTTTCGGGACAGGGACACGAGCAGTACTTC. The encoded protein is CSALSGQGHEQYF.

This clonotype was seen a few times. The gene calls are TRBV7-9 and TRBJ2-7, with 9 bases fitting TRBD1. V lost 4 bases, J lost 2 bases, and 9 bases stayed unmatched. CDR3 length equals 16 residues. The germline gives CDR1 SEHNR, CDR2 FQNEAQ (reference sequence). In nucleotides, the CDR3 is TGTGCCAGCAGCTACCCGACAGGGGGAAATACCTACGAGCAGTACTTC. Its protein product is CASSYPTGGNTYEQYF.

The chain couples TRBV3-1 to TRBJ1-2; D remains unclear. The length of the CDR3 is 15 residues. In germline, CDR1 is LGHDT, CDR2 YNNKEL (reference sequence). The V end was cut by 0 bases, the J end by 2 bases, with 10 bases between. The CDR3 sequence: CASSQDSRANYGYTF. For the CDR3, the DNA is TGTGCCAGCAGCCAAGATTCCCGGGCGAACTATGGCTACACCTTC.

This clonotype was picked up many times. The chain recombines TRBV12-3 or TRBV12-4 with TRBJ1-5; no clear D. CDR3 length: 15 amino acids. V lost 6 bases and J 0 bases, leaving 12 bases between the germline ends. CDR3 DNA: TGTGCCAGCAGGAGGGATTTGAATAGCAATCAGCCCCAGCATTTT. Amino acids: CASRRDLNSNQPQHF.

V usage is TRBV6-1 and J usage is TRBJ1-1; a possible D gene is TRBD1 (5 bases). Between the trimmed V and J ends, which lost 5 bases and 4 bases, there was a span of 8 bases. Germline lookup yields CDR1 MNHNS and CDR2 SASEGT. CDR3 size: 12 residues. The CDR3 sequence is CASSRGSTEAFF. In DNA form, the CDR3 reads TGTGCCAGCAGTAGGGGTTCCACTGAAGCTTTCTTT.

The gene calls are TRBV6-1 and TRBJ2-2, with TRBD1 identical over 9 bases. There are 17 residues in the CDR3. Germline CDR1 is MNHNS and CDR2 is SASEGT. V was clipped by 7 bases and J by 7 bases; unmatched bases: 16. This CDR3 is CASTDRGVGRWGGELFF. CDR3 bases: TGTGCCAGCACGGACAGGGGAGTCGGTCGCTGGGGCGGGGAGCTGTTTTTT.

CDR3: CASRSTVFSGANVLTF. CDR3 nucleotide sequence: TGTGCCAGCAGGAGTACCGTATTCTCTGGGGCCAACGTCCTGACTTTC. This chain uses TRBV6-1 with TRBJ2-6; D unclear. The CDR3 runs to 16 residues. Trimming left V 6 bases short and J 0 bases short, with 12 bases between. Germline CDR1 and CDR2: MNHNS and SASEGT.

This clonotype was observed a handful of times. The chain recombines TRBV20-1 with TRBJ2-7; TRBD2 matches at 11 bases. Germline lookup yields CDR1 DFQATT and CDR2 SNEGSKA (reference sequence). V lost 6 bases to trimming and J lost 0 bases; unmatched junction nucleotides: 10. The CDR3 consists of 16 residues. CDR3 sequence (DNA): TGCAGTGCGTCCGGGACTAGCGGTTACAGCTCCTACGAGCAGTACTTC. Translating it yields CSASGTSGYSSYEQYF.

Many counts were recorded for this clonotype. The rearrangement joins TRBV7-3 to TRBJ2-1; 11 positions agree with TRBD2. Germline CDR1 is SGHTA and CDR2 is FQGTGA. This CDR3 has 16 residues. Unmatched junction bases numbered 10, after V lost 5 bases and J lost 7 bases. CDR3 nucleotides: TGTGCCAGCAGCCCGGGGACTAGCGGAGCTCTGAATGAGCAGTTCTTC. This encodes CASSPGTSGALNEQFF.

J is TRBJ1-1 and V is TRBV28, with 9 bases aligning to TRBD1. Looked up from germline, CDR1 is MDHEN and CDR2 is SYDVKM. V shed 1 base, J shed 6 bases, and the junction held 6 bases outside the gene matches. The CDR3 extends over 15 amino acids. CDR3 protein: CASSLSGTGMAEAFF. DNA for the CDR3: TGTGCCAGCAGTTTATCCGGGACAGGGATGGCTGAAGCTTTCTTT. The complete variable domain, with remaining parts taken from reference TRBV28 and TRBJ1-1, reads DVKVTQSSRYLVKRTGEKVFLECVQDMDHENMFWYRQDPGLGLRLIYFSYDVKMKEKGDIPEGYSVSREKKERFSLILESASTNQTSMYLCASSLSGTGMAEAFFGQGTRLTVV.

J is TRBJ2-3 and V is TRBV6-9, with D unresolved. V shed 4 bases and J shed 2 bases, with 10 bases lying between them. Germline CDR1 MNHGY, CDR2 SVAAGI. This CDR3 spans 14 amino acids. The CDR3 nucleotides are TGTGCCAGCAGTTTCCTCCGAACCACAGATACGCAGTATTTT. Residues: CASSFLRTTDTQYF.

There are many counts of this clonotype. This rearrangement joins TRBV12-3 or TRBV12-4 to TRBJ2-1; 7 bases align to TRBD2. The CDR3 totals 15 residues. The J segment lost 10 bases and the V segment lost 2 bases, leaving 11 bases of the junction unmatched. The CDR3 is CASSLMLGGRVEQFF. The CDR3 DNA follows: TGTGCCAGCAGTTTAATGTTAGGCGGGAGAGTGGAGCAGTTCTTC.

This clonotype occurred a few times. The genes are TRBV6-2 or TRBV6-3 and TRBJ1-5; D not certain. This CDR3 comprises 14 residues. Germline V CDR1 and CDR2: MNHEY, SVGEGT. V was trimmed by 0 bases and J by 6 bases, leaving 9 bases between them. The DNA for the CDR3 is TGTGCCAGCAGTTACTCGGACGGATTTCAGCCCCAGCATTTT. This codes for CASSYSDGFQPQHF.

This clonotype occurred many times. The CDR3 reads CASSLGRLYGYTF. The CDR3 DNA reads as TGTGCCAGCAGCCTGGGACGGCTCTATGGCTACACCTTC. The chain recombines TRBV11-2 with TRBJ1-2; tentative D call: TRBD1 (5 bases). Germline loops: CDR1 SGHAT, CDR2 FQNNGV. Trimming removed 5 bases at V and 4 bases at J, with 11 bases between. This CDR3 spans 13 amino acids.

Only a few counts were recorded for this clonotype. The CDR3 bases are TGCAGTGCTAGTTGCGAGCAGTACTTC. It is translated as CSASCEQYF. This chain joins TRBV20-1 and TRBJ2-7; no clear D. This CDR3 region has 9 residues. With 3 bases removed from V and 6 bases from J, the gap between germline ends came to 3 bases. Germline-derived CDR1 and CDR2 are DFQATT and SNEGSKA (reference sequence).

This clonotype has a handful of counts. The chain combines TRBV5-1 with TRBJ1-1; D not certain. The CDR3 runs to 16 residues. Germline CDR1 SGHRS, CDR2 YFSETQ. The V and J ends lost 1 base and 1 base respectively, with 14 bases between them. This CDR3 is CASSLTGGGGNTEAFF. The CDR3 nucleotides are TGCGCCAGCAGCTTGACCGGCGGTGGCGGGAACACTGAAGCTTTCTTT.

This clonotype has just a few counts. This could be a read error, since a much larger clone is one nucleotide away. The J gene is TRBJ2-1, the V gene TRBV2; D perhaps matches TRBD2 (5 bases). Trimming removed 7 bases at V and 5 bases at J, with 18 bases between. Germline V gene sequence: CDR1 SNHLY, CDR2 FYNNEI. There are 15 residues in the CDR3. DNA of the CDR3: TGTGCCAGCAATAAGCGGCCCCTAGTCCACAATGAGCAGTTCTTC. It translates to CASNKRPLVHNEQFF.

This sequence joins TRBV20-1 and TRBJ2-1; 11 positions match TRBD1. The V and J ends lost 1 base and 7 bases, in that order; junction bases with no gene match: 6. CDR1 and CDR2 from the germline V gene are DFQATT and SNEGSKA (reference sequence). The CDR3 totals 15 residues. Here the CDR3 reads CSARGSGQGANEQFF. CDR3 sequence (DNA): TGCAGTGCTAGAGGGTCCGGACAGGGGGCTAATGAGCAGTTCTTC.

The rearrangement links TRBV6-1 to TRBJ2-1, with 8 nucleotides matching TRBD1. This CDR3 contains 16 residues. J gave up 2 bases and V 5 bases, and 8 bases lay outside the gene matches. In germline, CDR1 is MNHNS, CDR2 SASEGT. This CDR3 is CASSSPSGGPYNEQFF. The CDR3, as DNA: TGTGCCAGCAGTTCCCCTTCAGGGGGCCCCTACAATGAGCAGTTCTTC.

The chain has TRBV5-1 and TRBJ2-7; 9 positions agree with TRBD2. Per the germline V gene, CDR1 is SGHRS and CDR2 is YFSETQ. Trimming cost V 5 bases and J 1 base; bases outside gene matches: 4. The CDR3 is made up of 14 amino acids. The CDR3 nucleotides are TGCGCCAGCAGGTATGGACTAGCGTCCTACGAGCAGTACTTC. It specifies CASRYGLASYEQYF.

Many counts were recorded for this clonotype. In nucleotides, the CDR3 is TGTGCCAGCAGCTTAAGATTCGGGGGTCAAGAGACCCAGTACTTC. It yields the protein CASSLRFGGQETQYF. The V and J genes are TRBV7-3 and TRBJ2-5, with D possibly matching TRBD2 (6 bases). Germline lookup yields CDR1 SGHTA and CDR2 FQGTGA. The CDR3 totals 15 residues. Trimming removed 1 base from V and 2 bases from J, with 11 bases in between.

Many counts were recorded for this clonotype. The chain combines TRBV2 with TRBJ2-1; no definite D call. The CDR3 contains 11 residues. V lost 7 bases and J lost 4, with 5 bases in between. Looked up from germline, CDR1 is SNHLY and CDR2 is FYNNEI. This chain's CDR3 is CASTEYNEQFF. The CDR3 region has the DNA TGTGCCAGCACAGAATACAATGAGCAGTTCTTC.

This clonotype was recorded at least ten times. This sequence joins TRBV29-1 and TRBJ2-5, with 8 bases that match TRBD1. The CDR3 is 13 residues long. V shed 5 bases and J 5 bases; nucleotides not matched to a gene: 7. In germline, CDR1 is SQVTM, CDR2 ANQGSEA. For the CDR3, the DNA is TGCAGCGTTCAGGCAGGGGGCGCGGAGACCCAGTACTTC. Translation: CSVQAGGAETQYF.

This clonotype was recorded at least ten times. V gene TRBV7-9 combines with J gene TRBJ2-7; a possible D gene is TRBD1 (5 bases). Trimming removed 10 bases from V and 6 bases from J, with 16 bases in between. The CDR3 has 12 amino acids. In germline, CDR1 is SEHNR, CDR2 FQNEAQ (reference sequence). CDR3 in DNA: TGTGCCACCTCAGGGCGGTCGGGCGAGCAGTACTTC. Translating it yields CATSGRSGEQYF.

This clonotype showed up just a few times. CDR3 nucleotide sequence: TGTGCCAGCTCACCATCCAGGGATCAGCCCCAGCATTTT. This translates into CASSPSRDQPQHF. This chain connects TRBV18 to TRBJ1-5; tentatively, D is TRBD1 (5 bases). From germline, CDR1 is KGHSH and CDR2 LQKENI. V was pared by 2 bases and J by 5 bases, with 7 bases between. The CDR3 sequence is 13 residues long.

The DNA for the CDR3 is TGTGCCAGCAGTTTTTTTGGGTTTGATCAGCCCCAGCATTTT. It translates to CASSFFGFDQPQHF. The chain uses TRBV28 and TRBJ1-5; no reliable D call. Germline CDR1 is MDHEN and CDR2 is SYDVKM. V was clipped by 3 bases and J by 5 bases, with 11 bases between them. The CDR3 consists of 14 residues.

The chain uses TRBV5-1 and TRBJ2-1; 12 bases align to TRBD2. V dropped 0 bases and J dropped 6; count of bases not matched to a gene: 16. CDR3 length: 20 residues. Germline CDR1 is SGHRS and CDR2 is YFSETQ. CDR3 in amino acids: CASSLGGQTSGRTRGNEQFF. The CDR3 nucleotides are TGCGCCAGCAGCTTGGGGGGCCAAACTAGCGGGAGGACTAGGGGCAATGAGCAGTTCTTC.

In this sample, this clonotype turned up a few times. The V gene is TRBV6-5, the J gene TRBJ1-5; 7 bases agree with TRBD1. The CDR3 extends over 17 amino acids. V dropped 2 bases and J dropped 1; count of bases not matched to a gene: 8. Germline V gene lookup returns CDR1 MNHEY and CDR2 SVGAGI. CDR3 region: CASSYAQGKVSNQPQHF. In DNA form, the CDR3 reads TGTGCCAGCAGTTACGCACAGGGGAAAGTAAGCAATCAGCCCCAGCATTTT.

This clonotype turned up a few times. Here the CDR3 reads CASSIDRRLTRGNEQFF. CDR3 DNA sequence: TGTGCCAGTAGTATAGATCGCAGGTTAACCCGGGGCAATGAGCAGTTCTTC. This rearrangement joins TRBV19 to TRBJ2-1; the D gene is possibly TRBD2 (5 bases). Looked up from germline, CDR1 is LNHDA and CDR2 is SQIVND (reference sequence). The length of the CDR3 is 17 residues. V gave up 0 bases and J gave up 6 bases, with 18 bases separating them.